The rows below give T cell receptor beta chains drawn from one sample of a study of post-analysis software for immune sequencing data. TCRdb reanalysed the PCR reads using MiXCR and keeps one entry per CDR3 protein. The table lists roughly 600,000 distinct CDR3 sequences, around 40% of them singletons. Sequenced material: blood. The origin of the receptors is a girl aged 10 to 17 with multiple sclerosis. Each CDR3 is given with its conserved first and last residue.

V gene: TRBV7-2
CDR3 protein: CASSPQKMAGGEQFF

V gene: TRBV5-6
CDR3 protein: CASSFRGRFQYGYTF

V gene: TRBV20-1
CDR3 protein: CSAGAPTGAISYEQYF

V gene: TRBV28
CDR3 protein: CASSGGDRVVGIQYF

V gene: TRBV5-1
CDR3 protein: CASSLARGLADHNEQFF

V gene: TRBV13
CDR3 protein: CASSFPGTMNYGYTF

V gene: TRBV10-3
CDR3 protein: CAIRSEETQYF

V gene: TRBV11-3
CDR3 protein: CASSPGTGKNSYNEQFF

V gene: TRBV6-5
CDR3 protein: CASSPGSGSYNEQFF

V gene: TRBV5-1
CDR3 protein: CASRPGAPSYEQYF

V gene: TRBV6-6
CDR3 protein: CASSYFEGGEETQYF

V gene: TRBV13
CDR3 protein: CASSRTGAEAFF

V gene: TRBV29-1
CDR3 protein: CSVERRYASTQETQYF

V gene: TRBV28
CDR3 protein: CASSPPGSPHYEQYF

V gene: TRBV5-1
CDR3 protein: CASSRDIGEFRNEQYF

V gene: TRBV28
CDR3 protein: CASSLTGLINEQFF

V gene: TRBV12-3/TRBV12-4
CDR3 protein: CASSPDRGENIQYF

V gene: TRBV6-2/TRBV6-3
CDR3 protein: CASSSIRQGRYEQYF

V gene: TRBV6-1
CDR3 protein: CASSASGGAGEQFF

V gene: TRBV29-1
CDR3 protein: CSVLRVYYGYTF

V gene: TRBV20-1
CDR3 protein: CSARVASGGVQYF

V gene: TRBV9
CDR3 protein: CASSVGGKGNTEAFF

V gene: TRBV10-3
CDR3 protein: CAISESIGQGENEQFF

V gene: TRBV24-1
CDR3 protein: CATSRGTDTQYF

V gene: TRBV29-1
CDR3 protein: CSVGGPAGLSNQPQHF

V gene: TRBV6-5
CDR3 protein: CASSFTNRDNEQFF

V gene: TRBV11-2
CDR3 protein: CASRTSGSHEQYF

V gene: TRBV20-1
CDR3 protein: CSAPGMGPDYGYTF

V gene: TRBV7-2
CDR3 protein: CASSLARGRAPYEQYF

V gene: TRBV12-3/TRBV12-4
CDR3 protein: CASNLAGGQETQYF

V gene: TRBV12-3/TRBV12-4
CDR3 protein: CASSFGDGRLQETQYF

V gene: TRBV6-1
CDR3 protein: CASVETANTEAFF

V gene: TRBV28
CDR3 protein: CASSLLLPGQGDEQYF

V gene: TRBV12-3/TRBV12-4
CDR3 protein: CASTEGLTNTEAFF

V gene: TRBV12-3/TRBV12-4
CDR3 protein: CASSPTGGDTEAFF

V gene: TRBV20-1
CDR3 protein: CSARGGAFNYGYTF

V gene: TRBV5-6
CDR3 protein: CASSLYREQYF

V gene: TRBV11-2
CDR3 protein: CASSSGDLGPQHF

V gene: TRBV4-1
CDR3 protein: CASSQEDREDTQYF

V gene: TRBV12-3/TRBV12-4
CDR3 protein: CASSLSGGTYEQYF